This TCR beta chain is from a study of blood T cell repertoires in COVID-19. CDR1 is SGDLS and CDR2 is YYNGEE in the germline V gene. The CDR3 is 14 residues long. With 4 bases clipped from V and 5 bases from J, the junction kept 7 bases outside the gene matches. The table came from immunoSEQ multiplex PCR; TCRdb's copy has only in-frame clones and leaves some out. Found here are fewer than 200,000 clones, around nine tenths of them singletons; the top ten hold about 2.5%. The rearrangement uses TRBV9 and TRBJ2-5, with TRBD2 matching 8 bases. Sequences were obtained from peripheral blood. The receptor was derived from a man aged 35 to 55 with active or convalescent COVID-19. The CDR3 reads CASSPRTSLETQYF. The CDR3 DNA is TGTGCCAGCAGCCCTCGGACTAGCTTGGAGACCCAGTACTTC.